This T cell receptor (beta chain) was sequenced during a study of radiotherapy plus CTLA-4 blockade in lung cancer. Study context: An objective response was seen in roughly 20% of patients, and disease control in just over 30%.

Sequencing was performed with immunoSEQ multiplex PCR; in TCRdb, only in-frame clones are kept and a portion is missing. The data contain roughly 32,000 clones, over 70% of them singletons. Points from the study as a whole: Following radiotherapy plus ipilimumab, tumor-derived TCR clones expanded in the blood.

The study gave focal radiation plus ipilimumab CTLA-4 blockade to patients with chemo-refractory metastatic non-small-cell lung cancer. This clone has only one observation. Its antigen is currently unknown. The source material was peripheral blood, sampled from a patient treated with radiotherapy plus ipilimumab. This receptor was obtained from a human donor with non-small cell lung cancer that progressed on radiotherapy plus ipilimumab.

The CDR3 DNA is TGTGCCAGCACTCAGATAGCGGGAACCTACGAGCAGTACTTC. Translation gives CASTQIAGTYEQYF. This rearrangement joins TRBV6-1 to TRBJ2-7; 8 bases are shared with TRBD2. Germline V gene sequence: CDR1 MNHNS, CDR2 SASEGT. The V gene end was trimmed by 7 bases and the J gene end by 2 bases; junction bases not matched to a gene: 7. This CDR3 is built from 14 residues.